A selection of T cell receptor beta chains follows, all from one sample in a study of cytomegalovirus exposure and HLA in healthy donors. The repertoire was sequenced with immunoSEQ multiplex PCR; TCRdb's copy has only in-frame clones and lacks some. The sample includes a few hundred thousand clones, roughly 89% of them seen just once. Sequenced material: PBMCs. Receptors were obtained from a woman under 30 in good health and CMV-seronegative. The CDR3 runs from the conserved cysteine through the conserved F or W. D genes are given only for firm matches. Expanded clones are given a class, and other clones once, few, many or no size at all.

size,J,D,V,CDR3,DNA
.,TRBJ1-2,TRBD1,TRBV10-3,CAIRDRTLYGYTF,TGTGCCATCAGGGACAGGACGTTGTATGGCTACACCTTC
.,TRBJ1-3,TRBD1,TRBV9,CASSVGRGDTIYF,TGTGCCAGCAGCGTAGGCAGGGGGGACACCATATATTTT
.,TRBJ2-1,.,TRBV6-5,CASRLYNEQFF,TGTGCCAGTCGACTTTACAATGAGCAGTTCTTC
once,TRBJ2-1,TRBD2,TRBV19,CASSILPGLAGGDNEQFF,TGTGCCAGTAGTATCCTGCCGGGACTAGCGGGAGGGGACAATGAGCAGTTCTTC
.,TRBJ2-1,TRBD2,TRBV5-1,CASSLGLAGVGNEQFF,TGCGCCAGCAGCTTGGGACTAGCGGGAGTGGGCAATGAGCAGTTCTTC
.,TRBJ1-2,.,TRBV6-5,CASSYSRQGPYGYTF,TGTGCCAGCAGTTACTCGAGGCAGGGCCCATATGGCTACACCTTC
.,TRBJ2-3,TRBD2,TRBV9,CASSAGGLAGWSLSTQYF,TGTGCCAGCAGCGCCGGGGGACTAGCGGGGTGGAGTTTGAGTACGCAGTATTTT
once,TRBJ1-1,.,TRBV4-3,CASSQEPGSVAFF,TGCGCCAGCAGCCAAGAACCCGGGAGTGTGGCTTTCTTT
.,TRBJ2-2,.,TRBV11-3,CASSSRGTNTGELFF,TGTGCCAGCAGCTCCAGGGGTACGAACACCGGGGAGCTGTTTTTT
once,TRBJ1-4,.,TRBV6-5,CASSYEAGVNEKLFF,TGTGCCAGCAGTTACGAGGCAGGGGTTAATGAAAAACTGTTTTTT
once,TRBJ1-3,.,TRBV7-8,CASSGQGRLSSGNTIYF,TGTGCCAGCAGCGGGCAGGGGCGTCTCTCGTCTGGAAACACCATATATTTT
.,TRBJ2-7,.,TRBV7-2,CASSPRASAGEQYF,TGTGCCAGCAGCCCCCGGGCTAGTGCGGGCGAGCAGTACTTC
.,TRBJ2-5,.,TRBV7-9,CASSLGERGETQYF,TGTGCCAGCAGCTTAGGGGAAAGGGGGGAGACCCAGTACTTC
.,TRBJ2-5,TRBD1,TRBV6-4,CASSDPLDRGQETQYF,TGTGCCAGCAGTGACCCTTTGGACAGGGGGCAAGAGACCCAGTACTTC
.,TRBJ1-1,TRBD1,TRBV29-1,CSVPRGATEAFF,TGCAGCGTCCCCAGGGGGGCTACTGAAGCTTTCTTT
.,TRBJ2-7,TRBD1,TRBV27,CASSSRGQGWSYEQYF,TGTGCCAGCAGCTCCCGGGGACAGGGGTGGTCCTACGAGCAGTACTTC
few,TRBJ2-7,.,TRBV5-1,CASSVEIPPDEQYF,TGCGCCAGCAGCGTGGAGATCCCGCCGGACGAGCAGTACTTC
few,TRBJ1-1,.,TRBV9,CASSVGSSLAEAFF,TGTGCCAGCAGCGTAGGTTCGTCCCTCGCTGAAGCTTTCTTT
.,TRBJ2-5,TRBD2,TRBV6-1,CASSEDWASGETQYF,TGTGCCAGCAGTGAAGATTGGGCTAGCGGGGAGACCCAGTACTTC
few,TRBJ2-7,.,TRBV27,CATHYRTSSYEQYF,TGTGCCACCCATTACAGGACCAGCTCCTACGAGCAGTACTTC
.,TRBJ2-7,.,TRBV6-1,CASSATPGLAIPSEQYF,TGTGCCAGCAGTGCCACTCCGGGACTGGCGATACCCTCCGAGCAGTACTTC
.,TRBJ2-5,.,TRBV19,CASSIAPGLGQETQYF,TGTGCCAGTAGTATAGCCCCAGGGTTAGGGCAAGAGACCCAGTACTTC
once,TRBJ1-1,.,TRBV5-4,CASSYETGMNTEAFF,TGTGCCAGCAGTTATGAAACAGGAATGAACACTGAAGCTTTCTTT
.,TRBJ2-7,TRBD2,TRBV19,CASSEFGIAGSYEQYF,TGTGCCAGTAGTGAATTTGGGATAGCGGGCTCCTACGAGCAGTACTTC
.,TRBJ2-7,.,TRBV7-2,CASSLDYRAYEQYF,TGTGCCAGCAGCTTAGATTACAGGGCCTACGAGCAGTACTTC
few,TRBJ2-1,.,TRBV27,CASSLQLNNEQFF,TGTGCCAGCAGTTTACAACTAAACAATGAGCAGTTCTTC
once,TRBJ1-2,TRBD1,TRBV28,CASSGQGVLYGYTF,TGTGCCAGCTCGGGACAGGGGGTTCTCTATGGCTACACCTTC
.,TRBJ1-4,.,TRBV11-2,CASSLSDGNEKLFF,TGTGCCAGCAGCTTATCTGACGGGAATGAAAAACTGTTTTTT
few,TRBJ1-1,.,TRBV5-1,CASSLDRVTEAFF,TGCGCCAGCAGCTTGGACAGGGTCACTGAAGCTTTCTTT
.,TRBJ2-7,TRBD2,TRBV6-5,CASRGGLVSYEQYF,TGTGCCAGCAGGGGGGGACTAGTGTCCTACGAGCAGTACTTC
once,TRBJ2-3,.,TRBV7-9,CASSPRGGPDTQYF,TGTGCCAGCAGCCCGAGAGGGGGTCCAGATACGCAGTATTTT
.,TRBJ2-7,TRBD2,TRBV29-1,CSATSAGNDEQYF,TGCAGCGCCACTTCAGCGGGAAATGACGAGCAGTACTTC
.,TRBJ1-2,.,TRBV5-4,CASRGREVYGYTF,TGTGCCAGCAGGGGCAGGGAAGTCTATGGCTACACCTTC
.,TRBJ2-7,TRBD1,TRBV6-5,CASSYFEGAGEQYF,TGTGCCAGCAGTTACTTCGAGGGGGCGGGCGAGCAGTACTTC
.,TRBJ1-4,TRBD1,TRBV5-6,CASSPGTGADEKLFF,TGTGCCAGCAGCCCCGGGACAGGGGCGGACGAAAAACTGTTTTTT
.,TRBJ2-1,TRBD2,TRBV11-2,CASSQTSGSIDEQFF,TGTGCCAGCAGCCAAACTAGCGGGAGCATCGATGAGCAGTTCTTC
.,TRBJ1-1,.,TRBV19,CASTPRGRVNTEAFF,TGTGCCAGTACCCCCCGGGGTCGAGTGAACACTGAAGCTTTCTTT
.,TRBJ2-5,TRBD2,TRBV18,CASSPPLREGQETQYF,TGTGCCAGCTCACCACCTTTAAGGGAGGGCCAAGAGACCCAGTACTTC
.,TRBJ2-7,TRBD2,TRBV11-2,CASSLKTSGFSYEQYF,TGTGCCAGCAGCCTTAAGACTAGCGGGTTCTCCTACGAGCAGTACTTC
.,TRBJ2-3,.,TRBV9,CASSTGETDTQYF,TGTGCCAGCAGCACCGGGGAAACAGATACGCAGTATTTT
.,TRBJ1-2,TRBD1,TRBV19,CASSSTGDGGYTF,TGTGCCAGTAGTTCGACAGGGGATGGCGGCTACACCTTC
once,TRBJ2-3,TRBD1,TRBV18,CASSPTGGIDTDTQYF,TGTGCCAGCTCACCGACAGGGGGCATAGACACAGATACGCAGTATTTT
.,TRBJ2-4,.,TRBV5-1,CASSGGLAVAKNIQYF,TGCGCCAGCAGCGGGGGACTCGCGGTAGCCAAAAACATTCAGTACTTC
.,TRBJ2-7,.,TRBV19,CASSGGPGRGLYEQYF,TGTGCCAGTAGTGGAGGCCCAGGGCGGGGTCTATACGAGCAGTACTTC
.,TRBJ2-7,.,TRBV6-6,CASSAEVPTDYEQYF,TGTGCCAGCAGTGCAGAGGTCCCGACCGATTACGAGCAGTACTTC
.,TRBJ2-7,TRBD2,TRBV9,CASSPRLAGVGEQYF,TGTGCCAGCAGCCCCCGACTAGCGGGTGTTGGCGAGCAGTACTTC
.,TRBJ1-1,.,TRBV29-1,CSGNLGAGFDNTEAFF,TGCAGCGGCAACCTCGGCGCCGGGTTTGATAACACTGAAGCTTTCTTT
.,TRBJ2-1,.,TRBV6-5,CASSYEGLREQFF,TGTGCCAGCAGTTACGAGGGACTCCGTGAGCAGTTCTTC
.,TRBJ2-7,TRBD1,TRBV28,CASSYYTGTGDYEQYF,TGTGCCAGCAGTTACTACACCGGGACAGGGGACTACGAGCAGTACTTC
.,TRBJ2-2,.,TRBV2,CASRRWTGELFF,TGTGCCTCCCGGAGGTGGACCGGGGAGCTGTTTTTT
.,TRBJ1-4,.,TRBV29-1,CSAYRGNNAGDEKLFF,TGCAGCGCGTATAGGGGGAACAACGCAGGGGATGAAAAACTGTTTTTT
.,TRBJ2-5,.,TRBV11-2,CASSLNSQETQYF,TGTGCCAGCAGCTTGAACAGCCAAGAGACCCAGTACTTC
once,TRBJ2-1,TRBD2,TRBV30,CAWSVGELAGGNEQFF,TGTGCCTGGAGTGTAGGGGAGCTAGCGGGAGGCAATGAGCAGTTCTTC
.,TRBJ2-1,TRBD1,TRBV6-5,CASSSPDRGLGNEQFF,TGTGCCAGCAGTTCCCCCGACAGGGGGCTGGGCAATGAGCAGTTCTTC